The entry below describes one T cell receptor (beta chain). There is no known antigen for this receptor. The reads were generated on an Illumina HiSeq 2000. The TCR beta cDNA libraries were made using 5'RACE template switching, a step that added both a universal primer site and unique molecular identifiers. Synthesis of cDNA was primed from the TCR beta constant segment and was followed by two consecutive PCR amplification steps. The paper's processing steps were these. Reads were demultiplexed and grouped by UMI with MIGEC, and clonotypes were assembled and quantified with MiTCR. To remove erroneous sequences, TCR cDNA sequences were retained only when supported by two or more reads. Downstream repertoire analysis used the tcR package, and clonotypes were matched across fractions by CDR3 nucleotide sequence plus V segment. VDJmatch was used to annotate antigen specificity against VDJdb, with one amino acid substitution allowed in CDR3. Once TCRdb had reprocessed the reads, it stored one entry per CDR3 protein sequence and supplied no DNA. It is TCRdb's table, rather than the study itself, that gives the V and J calls and clone size. The sample's table covers roughly 150,000 distinct CDR3 sequences. Roughly 21% of the sample lies in the top ten.

HCMV-specific IgG was detected in serum with a commercial ELISA kit to determine HCMV serostatus. Peripheral blood mononuclear cells were isolated from blood by Ficoll density gradient centrifugation. This entry is derived from a study of T cells expressing NK-cell markers (dated by TCRdb to about 2020). A note on the overall study: In sorted CD3+CD56+NKG2C+, CD3+CD56+NKG2C- and CD3+CD56-NKG2C+ T-cell subsets from several donors, TCR beta-chain repertoires were profiled. The libraries were sequenced on Illumina HiSeq 2000/2500, MiSeq or NextSeq, producing 2 x 150 bp reads. Seven of the eight sequenced donors were HCMV-seropositive and one was HCMV-seronegative. All eight donors whose samples were sequenced were randomly selected healthy volunteers, three of them men and five women.

Results the study describes overall, beyond this receptor: Those dominant clonotypes were again the most abundant among CD3+CD56-NKG2C+ cells in a few donors, at roughly 28.3-65%. Whether the expanded NKG2C-expressing T cell clones were specific for HCMV antigens was left unclear. In a handful of donors, the dominant CD3+CD56+NKG2C+ clonotypes ranked among the top 10 CD8+ clonotypes, making up roughly 1.0-7.5% of CD8+ T cells.

In the germline V gene, CDR1 corresponds to MNHNS and CDR2 to SASEGT. The CDR3 measures 14 amino acids from cysteine to phenylalanine. There is no recorded DNA. The sequenced sample consisted of blood T cells: a sorted CD56 or NKG2C T cell subset, CD4+ or CD8+ T cells, or bulk PBMC T cells (not recorded which). The chain uses TRBV6-1 and TRBJ1-1; the TCRdb D gene call, TRBD1, has no DNA to confirm it. The source of this sequence is a man between 18 and 69 years old in good health. This receptor has the CDR3 CASSLTSQGTEAFF.